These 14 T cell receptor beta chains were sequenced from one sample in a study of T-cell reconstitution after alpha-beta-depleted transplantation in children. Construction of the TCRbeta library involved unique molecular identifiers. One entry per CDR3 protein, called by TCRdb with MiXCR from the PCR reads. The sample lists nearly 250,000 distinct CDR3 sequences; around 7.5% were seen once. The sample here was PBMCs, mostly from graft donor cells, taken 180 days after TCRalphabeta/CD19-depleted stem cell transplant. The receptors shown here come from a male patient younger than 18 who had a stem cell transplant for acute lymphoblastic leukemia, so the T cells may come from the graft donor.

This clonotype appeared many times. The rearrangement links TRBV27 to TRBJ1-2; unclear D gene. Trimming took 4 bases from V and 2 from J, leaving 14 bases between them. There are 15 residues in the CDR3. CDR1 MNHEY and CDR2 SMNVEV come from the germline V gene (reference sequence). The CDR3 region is CASSSREGSNYGYTF. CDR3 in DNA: TGTGCCAGCAGTTCCCGGGAAGGTTCCAACTATGGCTACACCTTC.

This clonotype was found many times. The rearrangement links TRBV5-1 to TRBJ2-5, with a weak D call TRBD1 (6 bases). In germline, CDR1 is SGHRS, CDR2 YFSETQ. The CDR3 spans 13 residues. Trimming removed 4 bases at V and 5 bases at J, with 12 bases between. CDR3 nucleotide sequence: TGCGCCAGCAGCCTGCAGGGGATGGAGACCCAGTACTTC. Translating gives CASSLQGMETQYF. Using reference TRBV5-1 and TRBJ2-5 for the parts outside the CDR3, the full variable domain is KAGVTQTPRYLIKTRGQQVTLSCSPISGHRSVSWYQQTPGQGLQFLFEYFSETQRNKGNFPGRFSGRQFSNSRSEMNVSTLELGDSALYLCASSLQGMETQYFGPGTRLLVL.

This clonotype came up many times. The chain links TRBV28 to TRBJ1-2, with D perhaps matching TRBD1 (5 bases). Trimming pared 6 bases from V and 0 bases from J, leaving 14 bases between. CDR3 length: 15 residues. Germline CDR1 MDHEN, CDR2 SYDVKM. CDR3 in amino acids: CASSPGTATNYGYTF. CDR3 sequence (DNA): TGTGCCAGCAGCCCGGGGACTGCTACTAACTATGGCTACACCTTC.

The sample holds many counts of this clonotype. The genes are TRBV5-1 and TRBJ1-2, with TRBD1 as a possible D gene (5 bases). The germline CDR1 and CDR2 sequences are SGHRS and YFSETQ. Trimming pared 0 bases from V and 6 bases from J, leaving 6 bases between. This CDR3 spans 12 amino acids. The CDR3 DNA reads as TGCGCCAGCAGCTTGGAAGGGGATGGCTACACCTTC. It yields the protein CASSLEGDGYTF.

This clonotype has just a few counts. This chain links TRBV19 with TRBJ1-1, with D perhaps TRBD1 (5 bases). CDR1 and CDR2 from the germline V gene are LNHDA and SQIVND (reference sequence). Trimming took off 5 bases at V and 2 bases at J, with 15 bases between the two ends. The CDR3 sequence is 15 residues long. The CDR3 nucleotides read TGTGCCAGTAGTTTCCGGGCCGGGGGTAACACTGAAGCTTTCTTT. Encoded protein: CASSFRAGGNTEAFF.

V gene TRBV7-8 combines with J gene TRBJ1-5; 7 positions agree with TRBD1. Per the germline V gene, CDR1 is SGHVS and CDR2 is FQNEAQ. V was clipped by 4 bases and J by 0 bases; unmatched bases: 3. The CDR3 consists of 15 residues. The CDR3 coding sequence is TGTGCCAGCAGCTCTAGGGGGCATAGCAATCAGCCCCAGCATTTT. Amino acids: CASSSRGHSNQPQHF.

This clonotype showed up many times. The CDR3 DNA reads as TGCAGCGTTACCCGGGACCCTTCCTACGAGCAGTACTTC. It specifies CSVTRDPSYEQYF. The chain recombines TRBV29-1 with TRBJ2-7; D tentatively fits TRBD1 or TRBD2 (5 bases each). CDR1 is SQVTM and CDR2 is ANQGSEA in the germline V gene. The CDR3 spans 13 residues. With 5 bases removed from V and 1 base from J, the gap between germline ends came to 12 bases.

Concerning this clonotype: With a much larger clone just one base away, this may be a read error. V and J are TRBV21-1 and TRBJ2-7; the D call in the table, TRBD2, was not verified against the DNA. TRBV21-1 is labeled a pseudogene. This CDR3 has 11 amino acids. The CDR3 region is CASSVPPGQYF. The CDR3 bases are TGTGCCAGCAGCGTCCCTCCCGGGCAGTACTTC.

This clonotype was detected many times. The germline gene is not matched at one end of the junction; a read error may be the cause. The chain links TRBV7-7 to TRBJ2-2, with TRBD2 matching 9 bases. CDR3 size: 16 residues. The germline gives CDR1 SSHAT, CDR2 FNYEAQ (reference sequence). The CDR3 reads CASSLAGVRDTGELFF. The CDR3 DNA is TGTGCTAGCAGCTTAGCGGGAGTCCGTGATACCGGGGAGCTGTTTTTT.

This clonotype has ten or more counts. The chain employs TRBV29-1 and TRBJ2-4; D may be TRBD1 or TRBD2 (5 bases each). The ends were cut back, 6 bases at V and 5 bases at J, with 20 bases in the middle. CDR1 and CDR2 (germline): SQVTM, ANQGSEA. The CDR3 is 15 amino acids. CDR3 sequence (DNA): TGCAGCGTATGGGGGTTACACGGACTTCAAAACATTCAGTACTTC. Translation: CSVWGLHGLQNIQYF.

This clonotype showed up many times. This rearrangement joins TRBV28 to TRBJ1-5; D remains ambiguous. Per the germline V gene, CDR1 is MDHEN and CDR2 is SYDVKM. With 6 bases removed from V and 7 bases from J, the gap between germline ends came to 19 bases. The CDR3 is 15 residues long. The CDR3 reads CASRYGGFESQPQHF. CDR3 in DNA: TGTGCCAGCAGGTACGGAGGGTTTGAAAGCCAGCCCCAGCATTTT.

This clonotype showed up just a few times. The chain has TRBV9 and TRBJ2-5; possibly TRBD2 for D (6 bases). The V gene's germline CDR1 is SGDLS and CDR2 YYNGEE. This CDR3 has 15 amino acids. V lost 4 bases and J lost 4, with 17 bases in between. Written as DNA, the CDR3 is TGTGCCAGCAGCATCTCGGGACTCCCTATAGAGACCCAGTACTTC. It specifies CASSISGLPIETQYF.

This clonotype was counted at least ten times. In nucleotides, the CDR3 is TGTGCCAGCAGTGCCGGACTAGCGGGAGGGGGAGAGACCCAGTACTTC. This codes for CASSAGLAGGGETQYF. The chain carries TRBV25-1 and TRBJ2-5, with 15 positions matching TRBD2. The germline V gene encodes CDR1 MGHDK and CDR2 SYGVNS. This CDR3 has 16 residues. V gave up 4 bases and J gave up 4 bases; unmatched junction bases: 4.

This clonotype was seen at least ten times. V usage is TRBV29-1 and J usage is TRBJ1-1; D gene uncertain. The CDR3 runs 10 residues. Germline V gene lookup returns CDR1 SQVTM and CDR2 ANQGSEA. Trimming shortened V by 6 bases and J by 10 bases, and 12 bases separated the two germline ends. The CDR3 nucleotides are TGCAGCGTCTCCGAAGCCGGAGCTTTCTTT. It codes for CSVSEAGAFF.